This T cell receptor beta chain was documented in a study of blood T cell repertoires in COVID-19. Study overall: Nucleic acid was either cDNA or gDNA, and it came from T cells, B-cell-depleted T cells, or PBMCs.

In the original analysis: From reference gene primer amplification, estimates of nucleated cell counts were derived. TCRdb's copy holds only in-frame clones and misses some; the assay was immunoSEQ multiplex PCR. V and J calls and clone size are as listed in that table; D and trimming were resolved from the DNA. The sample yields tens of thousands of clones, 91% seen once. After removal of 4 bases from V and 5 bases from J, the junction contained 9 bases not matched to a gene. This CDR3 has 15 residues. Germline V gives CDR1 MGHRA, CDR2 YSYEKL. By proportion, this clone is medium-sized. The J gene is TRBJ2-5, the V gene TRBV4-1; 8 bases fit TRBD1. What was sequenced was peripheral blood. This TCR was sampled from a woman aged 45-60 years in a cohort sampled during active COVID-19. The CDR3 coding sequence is TGCGCCAGCAGCCGGGCCATGGACAGGGTTGAGACCCAGTACTTC. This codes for CASSRAMDRVETQYF.